These T cell receptor beta chains were read from a single sample in a study of CD8+CD57+ T cells in acquired aplastic anemia. A single record per CDR3 protein comes from TCRdb applying MiXCR to the reads. This table holds tens of thousands of distinct CDR3 sequences, under 50% found once. The source material was sorted CD4+, CD8+, or CD8+CD57+ T cells (not recorded which) from PBMCs. These receptors all come from a human donor in good health, serving as a control. Each CDR3 is given with its conserved first and last residue. D genes are given only for firm matches. The listing skips clone size in some rows; elsewhere it reads once, few, many or a size class.

clone size	D gene	J gene	V gene	CDR3 DNA	CDR3 protein
many	TRBD1	TRBJ1-2	TRBV10-2	TGCGCCAGCTCGACAGGGGAGGATTATGGCTACACCTTC	CASSTGEDYGYTF
.	.	TRBJ2-5	TRBV4-3	TGCGCCAGCAGCCAAGTTGGCAGGGCACAAGAGACCCAGTACTTC	CASSQVGRAQETQYF
.	.	TRBJ2-3	TRBV7-2	TGTGCCAGCAGCCCCCCGGCGGTAGATACGCAGTATTTT	CASSPPAVDTQYF
once	.	TRBJ1-2	TRBV15	TGTGCCACCAGCAGCGGAGCTGAGGGGGTTGTCTATGGCTACACTTTC	CATSSGAEGVVYGYTF
.	.	TRBJ2-3	TRBV10-1	TGCGCCAGCAGTGAGTCCGGGTTTGCAGATACGCAGTATTTT	CASSESGFADTQYF
.	TRBD1	TRBJ2-7	TRBV19	TGTGCCAGTAGTAGAGGTGACAGGGACGGGGAGCAGTACTTC	CASSRGDRDGEQYF
few	TRBD1	TRBJ1-1	TRBV10-3	TGTGCCAGCAGTCTGGGACAGCTGGAATCTTTGAACACTGAAGCTTTCTTT	CASSLGQLESLNTEAFF
.	TRBD1	TRBJ1-2	TRBV7-9	TGTGCCAGCAGCTCGGACAGGGGCGGCTACACCTTC	CASSSDRGGYTF
many	.	TRBJ2-7	TRBV7-6	TGTGCCAGCAGCCTCGGAAGCTACCAGCAGTACTTC	CASSLGSYQQYF
many	.	TRBJ1-2	TRBV10-2	TGCGCCAGCAGTGAGTCGGAACACTATGGCTACACCTTC	CASSESEHYGYTF
.	.	TRBJ1-2	TRBV6-1	TGTGCCAGCAGTGTTGGGCCGGGGGCGTTTAACTATGGCTACACCTTC	CASSVGPGAFNYGYTF
.	TRBD1	TRBJ2-7	TRBV19	TGTGCCAGTACCCAGACAGGGATCCACGAGCAGTACTTC	CASTQTGIHEQYF
.	.	TRBJ1-1	TRBV11-3	TGTGCCAGCAGCCCGGATCCCGCGGACAGCCTGGGCACTGAAGCTTTCTTT	CASSPDPADSLGTEAFF
.	.	TRBJ2-2	TRBV2	TGTGCCAGCAGTGGACAGGCCCTCGGGGAGCTGTTTTTT	CASSGQALGELFF
.	.	TRBJ1-2	TRBV10-2	TGCGCCAGCAGTGGAGGGAAAGACGGCTACACCTTC	CASSGGKDGYTF
many	TRBD2	TRBJ2-3	TRBV11-1	TGTGCCAGCAGCTTAGGGAGTAGCGGGAGGGCCACAGATACGCAGTATTTT	CASSLGSSGRATDTQYF
.	.	TRBJ2-5	TRBV27	TGTGCCAGCAACTCCGACAGCCAAGAGACCCAGTACTTC	CASNSDSQETQYF
.	.	TRBJ2-3	TRBV20-1	TGCAGTGCTTCCCCCGTCGGCGCGGTTACGCAGTATTTT	CSASPVGAVTQYF
.	.	TRBJ2-5	TRBV15	TGTGCCACCAGCAGATTACAGTTTACGGAGACCCAGTACTTC	CATSRLQFTETQYF
.	.	TRBJ2-1	TRBV24-1	TGTGCCACCAGTGACCCGGGATCGCCGAGGGATGAGCAGTTCTTC	CATSDPGSPRDEQFF
many	.	TRBJ1-6	TRBV27	TGTGCCAGCAGAAGGGCTAAAACAATCCCCCTCCACTTT	CASRRAKTIPLHF
many	.	TRBJ1-5	TRBV12-3/TRBV12-4	TGTGCCAGCAGTTCACAGGGCGAGAATCAGCCCCAGCATTTT	CASSSQGENQPQHF
many	.	TRBJ1-2	TRBV4-1	TGCGCCAGCAGCCAAGACAGGGGCGATGGCTACACCTTC	CASSQDRGDGYTF
.	.	TRBJ2-1	TRBV12-5	TGTGCTAGTGGTTTGGGGAGGAATGAGCAGTTCTTC	CASGLGRNEQFF
.	.	TRBJ2-3	TRBV2	TGTGCCAGCAGTGAAGTCCCGGGGGGCACAGATACGCAGTATTTT	CASSEVPGGTDTQYF